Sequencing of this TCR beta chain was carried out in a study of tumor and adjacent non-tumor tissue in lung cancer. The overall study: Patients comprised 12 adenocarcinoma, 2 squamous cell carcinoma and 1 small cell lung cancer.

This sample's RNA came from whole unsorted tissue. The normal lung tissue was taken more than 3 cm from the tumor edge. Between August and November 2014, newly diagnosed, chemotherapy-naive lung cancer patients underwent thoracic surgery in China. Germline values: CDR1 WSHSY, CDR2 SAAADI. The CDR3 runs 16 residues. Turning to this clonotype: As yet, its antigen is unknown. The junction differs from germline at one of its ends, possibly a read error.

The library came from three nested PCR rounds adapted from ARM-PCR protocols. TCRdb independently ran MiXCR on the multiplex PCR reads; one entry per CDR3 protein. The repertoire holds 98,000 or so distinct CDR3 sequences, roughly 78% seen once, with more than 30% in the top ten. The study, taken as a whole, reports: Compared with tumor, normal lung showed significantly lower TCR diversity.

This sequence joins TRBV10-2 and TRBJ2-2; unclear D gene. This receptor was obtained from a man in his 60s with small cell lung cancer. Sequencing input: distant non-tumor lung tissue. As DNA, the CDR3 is TGTGCCAGCCGTGTAGGAGAATTAGCGAACACCGGGGAGCTGTTTTTT. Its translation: CASRVGELANTGELFF.